The T cell receptor beta chain described here comes from a study of blood T cell repertoires in COVID-19. Authors' processing steps: How many nucleated cells were present was estimated from reference gene primer amplification. Libraries were prepared by immunoSEQ multiplex PCR; TCRdb keeps only in-frame clonotypes and omits some of them. V, J and clone size were drawn from that table, and D and trimming were deduced from the DNA. The sample has 53,000 or so clones, roughly 80% seen once; the top ten hold 17%. Per germline, CDR1 SGHVS and CDR2 FQNEAQ. The CDR3 runs 13 residues. The V segment lost 5 bases and the J segment 7 bases; nucleotides outside the gene matches: 5.

The source is a man aged 65 to 79 with active COVID-19. Sample: peripheral blood. This chain uses TRBV7-8 with TRBJ1-1; TRBD1 agrees at 9 bases. In DNA form, the CDR3 reads TGTGCCAGCAGCAGGGGACAGGGACTTGAAGCTTTCTTT. Translating gives CASSRGQGLEAFF. Full variable domain (remainder filled in from reference TRBV7-8 and TRBJ1-1): GAGVSQSPRYKVAKRGQDVALRCDPISGHVSLFWYQQALGQGPEFLTYFQNEAQLDKSGLPSDRFFAERPEGSVSTLKIQRTQQEDSAVYLCASSRGQGLEAFFGQGTRLTVV.